The 2 T cell receptor beta chains presented below share a single source sample, sequenced in a study of Ad26.COV2.S vaccination and SARS-CoV-2 variants. Using immunoSEQ multiplex PCR, the repertoire was profiled, and TCRdb retains in-frame clones only, with some absent. This table holds about 460,000 clones, 80% to 90% found once. The treatment here: some 19 received Ad26.COV2.S at low or high dose, single or two shots; about 5 received placebo; per-sample allocation not given. The samples were gathered on day 63 after the first injection of vaccine or placebo. The source was peripheral blood, collected in a trial of Ad26.COV2.S vaccine versus placebo. These TCRs come from a person aged 18-60 years who received the Ad26.COV2.S COVID-19 vaccine or a placebo.

This clone was found a few times. The CDR3 DNA follows: TGTGCCAGCAGTTACGGGGGAATTAGCAATCAGCCCCAGCATTTT. This sequence encodes CASSYGGISNQPQHF. The chain recombines TRBV6-2 or TRBV6-3 with TRBJ1-5; maybe TRBD1 (5 bases). CDR3 length equals 15 residues. The V end was cut by 2 bases, the J end by 0 bases, with 8 bases between. CDR1 and CDR2 from the germline V gene are MNHEY and SVGEGT.

As DNA, the CDR3 is TGTGCCAGCACCCCAGCGACCGGGACAGGGCCCTACGAGCAGTACTTC. Protein product: CASTPATGTGPYEQYF. The chain employs TRBV18 and TRBJ2-7; 9 nucleotides align to TRBD1. The CDR3 has 16 amino acids. Germline V lookup: CDR1 KGHSH, CDR2 LQKENI. Losses at the gene ends were 8 bases for V and 2 bases for J; bases not matched to a gene: 13.